This T cell receptor beta chain stems from a study of T cells after posttransplantation cyclophosphamide. Study findings and constraints: Recipient CMV seropositivity and CMV reactivation strongly tracked TRB clonality. Donor-recipient repertoire similarity was low at 1-2 months, rising over year one.

Remarks on this clone: What it binds is unknown.

Sequencing used immunoSEQ multiplex PCR; TCRdb keeps in-frame clones, though not all of them. The table shows about 4,700 clones, with less than 80% occurring only once. The length of the CDR3 is 17 residues. Unmatched junction bases numbered 11, after V lost 1 base and J lost 8 bases. Germline CDR1 LGHNA, CDR2 YSLEER. Specimen: memory CD8+ T cells sorted from blood. This clonotype was sampled from a woman aged 55-75 years in good health, CMV-negative, and a related stem cell transplant donor. The rearrangement uses TRBV4-3 and TRBJ1-6; 7 positions agree with TRBD1. CDR3 sequence: CASSQGSTGTAHSPLHF. CDR3 nucleotides: TGCGCCAGCAGCCAAGGCTCCACCGGGACAGCTCATTCACCCCTCCACTTT.